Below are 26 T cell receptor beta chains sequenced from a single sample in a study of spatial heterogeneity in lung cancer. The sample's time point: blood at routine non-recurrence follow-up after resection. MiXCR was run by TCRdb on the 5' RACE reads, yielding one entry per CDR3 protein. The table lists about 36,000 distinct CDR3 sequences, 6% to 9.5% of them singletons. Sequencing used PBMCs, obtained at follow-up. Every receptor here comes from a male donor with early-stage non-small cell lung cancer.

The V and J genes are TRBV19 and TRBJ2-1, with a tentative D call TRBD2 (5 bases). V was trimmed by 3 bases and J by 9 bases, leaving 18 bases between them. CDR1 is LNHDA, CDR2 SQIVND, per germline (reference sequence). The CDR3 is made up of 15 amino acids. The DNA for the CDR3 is TGTGCCAGTAGTATGGAACTAGGTTCTACGTTTGAGCAGTTCTTC. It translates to CASSMELGSTFEQFF.

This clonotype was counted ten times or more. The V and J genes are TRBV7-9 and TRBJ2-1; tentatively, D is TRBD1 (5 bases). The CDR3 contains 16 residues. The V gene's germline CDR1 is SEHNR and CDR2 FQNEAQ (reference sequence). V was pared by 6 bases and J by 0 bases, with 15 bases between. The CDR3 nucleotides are TGTGCCAGCAGACAGGAAAGGGGAAGCTCCTACAATGAGCAGTTCTTC. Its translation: CASRQERGSSYNEQFF.

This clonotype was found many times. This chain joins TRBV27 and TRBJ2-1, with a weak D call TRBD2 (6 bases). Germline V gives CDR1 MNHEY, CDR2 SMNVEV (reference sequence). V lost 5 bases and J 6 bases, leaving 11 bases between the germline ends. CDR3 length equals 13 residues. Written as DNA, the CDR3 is TGTGCCAGCAGTCTGCGGAGGGGCAATGAGCAGTTCTTC. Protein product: CASSLRRGNEQFF.

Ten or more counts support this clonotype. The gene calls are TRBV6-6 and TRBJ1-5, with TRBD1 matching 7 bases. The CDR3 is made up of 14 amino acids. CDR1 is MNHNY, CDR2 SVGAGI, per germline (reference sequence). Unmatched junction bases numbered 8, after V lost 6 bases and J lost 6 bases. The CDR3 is CASRPDRAVQPQHF. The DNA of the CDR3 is TGTGCCAGCAGACCTGACAGGGCTGTTCAGCCCCAGCATTTT.

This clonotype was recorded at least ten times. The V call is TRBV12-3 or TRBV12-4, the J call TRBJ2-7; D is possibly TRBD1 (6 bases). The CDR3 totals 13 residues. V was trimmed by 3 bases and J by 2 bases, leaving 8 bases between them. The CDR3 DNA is TGTGCCAGCAGTTTCAGGGGCGCCTACGAGCAGTACTTC. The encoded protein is CASSFRGAYEQYF.

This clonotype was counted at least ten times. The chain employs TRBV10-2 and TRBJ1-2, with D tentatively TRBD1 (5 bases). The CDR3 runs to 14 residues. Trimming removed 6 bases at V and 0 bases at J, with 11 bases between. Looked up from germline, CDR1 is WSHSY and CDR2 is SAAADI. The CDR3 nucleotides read TGCGCCAGCAGACGGGACGGGGCTAACTATGGCTACACCTTC. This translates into CASRRDGANYGYTF.

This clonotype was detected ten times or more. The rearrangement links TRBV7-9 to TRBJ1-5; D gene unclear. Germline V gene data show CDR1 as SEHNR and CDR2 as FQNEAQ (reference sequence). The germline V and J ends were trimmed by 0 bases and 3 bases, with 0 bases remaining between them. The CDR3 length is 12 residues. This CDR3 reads CASSLANQPQHF. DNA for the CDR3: TGTGCCAGCAGCTTAGCCAATCAGCCCCAGCATTTT.

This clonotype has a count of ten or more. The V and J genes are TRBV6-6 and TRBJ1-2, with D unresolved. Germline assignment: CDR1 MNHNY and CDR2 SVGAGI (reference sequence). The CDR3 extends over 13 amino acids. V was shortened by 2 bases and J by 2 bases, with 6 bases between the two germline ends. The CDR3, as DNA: TGTGCCAGCAGTTACACGTCAAACTATGGCTACACCTTC. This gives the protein CASSYTSNYGYTF.

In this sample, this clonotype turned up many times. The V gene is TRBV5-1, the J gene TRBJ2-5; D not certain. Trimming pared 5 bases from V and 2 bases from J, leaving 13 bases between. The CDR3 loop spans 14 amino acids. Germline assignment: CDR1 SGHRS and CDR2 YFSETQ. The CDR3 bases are TGCGCCAGCAGACCCCCGGGTCTTCAAGAGACCCAGTACTTC. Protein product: CASRPPGLQETQYF. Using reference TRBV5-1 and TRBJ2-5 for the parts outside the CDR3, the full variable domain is KAGVTQTPRYLIKTRGQQVTLSCSPISGHRSVSWYQQTPGQGLQFLFEYFSETQRNKGNFPGRFSGRQFSNSRSEMNVSTLELGDSALYLCASRPPGLQETQYFGPGTRLLVL.

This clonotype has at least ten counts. CDR3 in amino acids: CASSSGHERYF. In DNA, the CDR3 is TGTGCCAGCAGCTCAGGACACGAGAGGTACTTC. This sequence joins TRBV12-3 or TRBV12-4 and TRBJ2-7, with a possible D match to TRBD1 (5 bases). The ends were cut back, 6 bases at V and 12 bases at J, with 15 bases in the middle. The CDR3 extends over 11 amino acids.

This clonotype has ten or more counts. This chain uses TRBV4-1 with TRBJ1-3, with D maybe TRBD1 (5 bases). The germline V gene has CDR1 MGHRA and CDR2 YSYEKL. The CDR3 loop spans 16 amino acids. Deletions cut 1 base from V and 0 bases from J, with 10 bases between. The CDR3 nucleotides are TGCGCCAGCAGCCAAGGGGACGTTAGCTCTGGAAACACCATATATTTT. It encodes CASSQGDVSSGNTIYF.

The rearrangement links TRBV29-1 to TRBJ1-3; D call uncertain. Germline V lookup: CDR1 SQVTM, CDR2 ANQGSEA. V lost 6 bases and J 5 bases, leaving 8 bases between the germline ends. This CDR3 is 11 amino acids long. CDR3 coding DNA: TGCAGCGTCGACGACAGAAACACCATATATTTT. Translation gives CSVDDRNTIYF.

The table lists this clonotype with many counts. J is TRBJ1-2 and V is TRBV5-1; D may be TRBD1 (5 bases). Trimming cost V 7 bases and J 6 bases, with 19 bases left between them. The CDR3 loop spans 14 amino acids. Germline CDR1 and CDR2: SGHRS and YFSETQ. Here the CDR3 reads CASRSIQGWDGYTF. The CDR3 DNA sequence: TGCGCCAGCCGATCGATCCAGGGATGGGATGGCTACACCTTC.

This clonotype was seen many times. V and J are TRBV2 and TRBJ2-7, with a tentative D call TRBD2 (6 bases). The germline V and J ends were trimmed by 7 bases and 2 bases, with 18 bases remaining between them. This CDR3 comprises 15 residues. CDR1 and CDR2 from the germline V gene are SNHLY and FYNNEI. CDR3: CASMEGASQTYEQYF. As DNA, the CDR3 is TGTGCCAGCATGGAGGGCGCTTCTCAAACCTACGAGCAGTACTTC.

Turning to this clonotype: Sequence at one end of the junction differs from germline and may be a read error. In DNA, the CDR3 is TGTGCCGGCAGCCCACAGGGGGCTGATGAAAAACTGTTTTTT. This translates into CAGSPQGADEKLFF. The chain carries TRBV7-9 and TRBJ1-4, with 9 bases lining up with TRBD1. The CDR3 runs to 14 residues. Germline V gene data show CDR1 as SEHNR and CDR2 as FQNEAQ (reference sequence).

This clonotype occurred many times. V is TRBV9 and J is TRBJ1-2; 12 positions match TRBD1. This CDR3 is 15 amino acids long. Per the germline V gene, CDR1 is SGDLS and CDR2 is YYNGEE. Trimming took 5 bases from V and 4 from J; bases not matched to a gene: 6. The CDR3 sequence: CASSRGQGATYGYTF. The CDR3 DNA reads TGTGCCAGCAGTAGGGGACAGGGGGCGACCTATGGCTACACCTTC.

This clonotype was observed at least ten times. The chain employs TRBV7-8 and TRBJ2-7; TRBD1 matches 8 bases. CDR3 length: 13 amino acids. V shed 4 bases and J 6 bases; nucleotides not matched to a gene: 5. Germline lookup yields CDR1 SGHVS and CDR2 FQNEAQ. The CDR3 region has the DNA TGTGCCAGCAGCTCCCGGACAGGGCGCGAGCAGTACTTC. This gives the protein CASSSRTGREQYF.

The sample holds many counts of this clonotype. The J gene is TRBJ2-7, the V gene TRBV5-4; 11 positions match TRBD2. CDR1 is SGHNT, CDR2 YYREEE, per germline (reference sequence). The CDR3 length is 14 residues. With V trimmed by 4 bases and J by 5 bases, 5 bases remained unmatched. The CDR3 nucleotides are TGTGCCAGCAGCCCAGGGACTAGCGGCGACGAGCAGTACTTC. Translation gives CASSPGTSGDEQYF.

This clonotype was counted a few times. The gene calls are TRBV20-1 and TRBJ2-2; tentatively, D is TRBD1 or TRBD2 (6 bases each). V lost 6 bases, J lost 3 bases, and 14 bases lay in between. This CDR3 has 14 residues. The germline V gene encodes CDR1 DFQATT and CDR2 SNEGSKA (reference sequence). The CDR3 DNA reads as TGCAGTGCCCACCGGGGGCTCGACACCGGGGAGCTGTTTTTT. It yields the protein CSAHRGLDTGELFF.

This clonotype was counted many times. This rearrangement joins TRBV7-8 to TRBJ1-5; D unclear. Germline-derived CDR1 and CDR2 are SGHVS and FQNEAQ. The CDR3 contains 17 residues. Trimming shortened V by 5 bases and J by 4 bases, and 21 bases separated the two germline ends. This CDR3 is CASSPSNRWELNQPQHF. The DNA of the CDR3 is TGTGCCAGCAGCCCCTCGAATCGGTGGGAGTTGAATCAGCCCCAGCATTTT.

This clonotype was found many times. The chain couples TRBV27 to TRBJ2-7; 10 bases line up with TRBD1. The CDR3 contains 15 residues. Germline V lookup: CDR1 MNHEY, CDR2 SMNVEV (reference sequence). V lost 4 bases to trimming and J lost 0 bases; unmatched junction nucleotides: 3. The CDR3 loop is CASSWGQGSSYEQYF. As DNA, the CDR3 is TGTGCCAGCAGTTGGGGACAGGGGTCCTCCTACGAGCAGTACTTC.

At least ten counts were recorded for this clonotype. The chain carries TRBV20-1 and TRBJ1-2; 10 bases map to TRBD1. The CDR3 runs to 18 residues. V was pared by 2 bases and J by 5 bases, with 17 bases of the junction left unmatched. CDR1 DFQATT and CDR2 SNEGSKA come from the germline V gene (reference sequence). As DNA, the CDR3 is TGCAGTGCTAGACCCGCGTACAGCCCCGGACAGGGGGTTTATGGCTACACCTTC. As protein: CSARPAYSPGQGVYGYTF.

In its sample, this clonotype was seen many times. This chain's CDR3 is CASSLAPWQGAPYEQYF. The CDR3 coding sequence is TGTGCCAGCAGCTTAGCCCCGTGGCAGGGGGCCCCTTACGAGCAGTACTTC. The V and J genes are TRBV7-6 and TRBJ2-7, with TRBD1 matching 8 bases. This CDR3 has 17 residues. After removal of 0 bases from V and 4 bases from J, the junction contained 11 bases not matched to a gene. The V gene's germline CDR1 is SGHVS and CDR2 FNYEAQ.

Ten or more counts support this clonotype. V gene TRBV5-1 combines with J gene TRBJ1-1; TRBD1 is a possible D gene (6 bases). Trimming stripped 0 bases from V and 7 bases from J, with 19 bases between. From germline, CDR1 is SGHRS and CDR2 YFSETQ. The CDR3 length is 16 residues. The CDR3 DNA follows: TGCGCCAGCAGCTTGGTGGGGGCGGATCATGGCTTTGAAGCTTTCTTT. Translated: CASSLVGADHGFEAFF. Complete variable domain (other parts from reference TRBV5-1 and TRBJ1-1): KAGVTQTPRYLIKTRGQQVTLSCSPISGHRSVSWYQQTPGQGLQFLFEYFSETQRNKGNFPGRFSGRQFSNSRSEMNVSTLELGDSALYLCASSLVGADHGFEAFFGQGTRLTVV.

CDR3 sequence reads: CASSYSNPAGGIYNEQFF. CDR3 bases: TGTGCCAGCAGTTACTCGAACCCAGCGGGGGGGATCTACAATGAGCAGTTCTTC. This sequence joins TRBV6-5 and TRBJ2-1; TRBD2 matches 10 bases. The CDR3 is 18 residues long. Losses at the gene ends were 0 bases for V and 3 bases for J; bases not matched to a gene: 8. CDR1 and CDR2 from the germline V gene are MNHEY and SVGAGI.

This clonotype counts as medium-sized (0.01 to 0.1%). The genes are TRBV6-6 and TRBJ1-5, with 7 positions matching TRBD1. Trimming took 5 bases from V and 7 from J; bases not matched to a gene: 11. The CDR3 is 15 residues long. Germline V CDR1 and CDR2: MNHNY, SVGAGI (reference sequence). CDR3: CASSQSGTADQPQHF. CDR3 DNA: TGTGCCAGCAGTCAATCCGGGACAGCGGACCAGCCCCAGCATTTT.